The 9 T cell receptor beta chains below come from one sample, sequenced in a study of T cells in Graves' hyperthyroidism and ophthalmopathy. What was amplified from RNA transcripts were TCR beta CDR3 regions. The TCR CDR3 was amplified in a first-round RT-PCR using the HTBI primer set. Using its own MiXCR run on the multiplex PCR reads, TCRdb lists one record per CDR3 protein. Altogether roughly 500,000 distinct CDR3 sequences are present, approximately 49% being singletons, with the ten largest covering about two fifths. Sequencing was carried out using peripheral blood or thyroid tissue (not recorded which). The receptor set was obtained from an adult woman with Graves' disease, either hyperthyroidism or ophthalmopathy (not recorded which).

Points on this clonotype: It may be a read error: a sequence one base away is much more abundant. The chain joins TRBV4-1 to TRBJ1-3, with TRBD1 as a possible D gene (6 bases). CDR3 length equals 13 residues. CDR1 MGHRA and CDR2 YSYEKL come from the germline V gene. CDR3 residues: CSSSQGGGWAIYF. The DNA for the CDR3 is TGCTCCAGCAGCCAAGGAGGGGGTTGGGCCATATATTTT.

There are a few counts of this clonotype. J is TRBJ2-7 and V is TRBV20-1; TRBD1 might be the D (5 bases). The CDR3 is made up of 13 amino acids. Per germline, CDR1 DFQATT and CDR2 SNEGSKA (reference sequence). V was trimmed by 6 bases and J by 4 bases, leaving 16 bases between them. The CDR3 coding sequence is TGCAGTGCAATAGGGGATATTGGGTACGAGCAGTACTTC. Residues: CSAIGDIGYEQYF.

The rearrangement links TRBV2 to TRBJ1-5, with TRBD1 matching over 7 bases. Germline V gives CDR1 SNHLY, CDR2 FYNNEI. J lost 0 bases, V lost 8 bases, and 13 bases had no gene match. The CDR3 runs to 17 residues. The CDR3 DNA follows: TGTGCCAGCTCCGGGACAGACAATGTATTTAGCAATCAGCCCCAGCATTTT. Amino acid sequence: CASSGTDNVFSNQPQHF.

The table lists this clonotype with many counts. This chain links TRBV15 with TRBJ2-2; 12 positions match TRBD2. Germline CDR1 and CDR2: LNHNV and YYDKDF (reference sequence). V trimming: 0 bases; J trimming: 6 bases; junction bases outside the gene matches: 5. The CDR3 totals 17 residues. In nucleotides, the CDR3 is TGTGCCACCAGCAGAGATCCTAGCGGGAGGGCCTCCGGGGAGCTGTTTTTT. It is translated as CATSRDPSGRASGELFF.

The rearrangement joins TRBV29-1 to TRBJ2-5, with 7 nucleotides matching TRBD2. Germline V CDR1 and CDR2: SQVTM, ANQGSEA. The CDR3 totals 13 residues. The V and J ends lost 8 bases and 1 base, in that order; junction bases with no gene match: 7. The CDR3 protein is CSFGSGAQETQYF. In DNA, the CDR3 is TGCAGCTTCGGCAGCGGGGCCCAAGAGACCCAGTACTTC.

V gene TRBV14 combines with J gene TRBJ1-6; D possibly corresponds to TRBD1 (5 bases). Germline V lookup: CDR1 SGHDN, CDR2 FVKESK. This CDR3 has 13 amino acids. Deletions cut 5 bases from V and 11 bases from J, with 13 bases between. The CDR3 DNA reads TGTGCCAGCAGCGCCTTCTTAGGGGCACCCCTCCACTTT. Translating it yields CASSAFLGAPLHF.

This clonotype was seen ten or more times. This chain connects TRBV20-1 to TRBJ1-5, with D uncertain. The germline CDR1 and CDR2 sequences are DFQATT and SNEGSKA (reference sequence). Trimming stripped 1 base from V and 0 bases from J, with 7 bases between. The CDR3 consists of 14 residues. The CDR3 DNA sequence: TGCAGTGCTAGAGGCGGGATTAGCAATCAGCCCCAGCATTTT. This sequence encodes CSARGGISNQPQHF.

This clonotype was picked up many times. This chain uses TRBV20-1 with TRBJ2-5; 14 bases are a match to TRBD2. Germline CDR1 DFQATT, CDR2 SNEGSKA (reference sequence). J was trimmed by 0 bases and V by 3 bases; bases with no gene match: 3. There are 16 residues in the CDR3. In DNA, the CDR3 is TGCAGTGCTAGGGGACTAGCGGGAGCGTACCAAGAGACCCAGTACTTC. Residues: CSARGLAGAYQETQYF.

Concerning this clonotype: Here the CDR3 omits its conserved ending phenylalanine or tryptophan, so a read error is the likely source. The J gene is TRBJ2-7, the V gene TRBV6-2 or TRBV6-3; D unclear. The V end was cut by 4 bases, the J end by 0 bases, with 7 bases between. CDR3 length equals 13 residues. Germline CDR1 and CDR2: MNHEY and SVGEGT. CDR3 sequence: CASSSRPSYEQYL. CDR3 in DNA: TGTGCCAGCAGTTCGCGACCCTCCTACGAGCAGTACCTC.